The 23 T cell receptor beta chains below were found in one sample sequenced in a study of cytomegalovirus exposure and HLA in healthy donors (dated by TCRdb to 2015 to 2018). Libraries were prepared through the immunoSEQ multiplex PCR assay. For the multiplex PCR, a mixture combining 60 forward primers for TCR Vbeta segments and 13 reverse primers for TCR Jbeta segments was used. The immuneACCESS repertoire file appears here via TCRdb, limited to in-frame rearrangements. These files lack a portion of the clones; in checked studies, under half of the deficit traces to unresolved V genes, and the cause of the others is not known. This sample comprises 150,000 to 200,000 clones, 70% to 90% of them detected only once. Of the sample, around a tenth falls within the top ten clones. Sequencing was done on a sample of PBMCs. The receptors derive from a man between 18 and 35 years old in good health and CMV-seropositive.

This chain uses TRBV19 with TRBJ2-2, with no clear D. Germline V gene data show CDR1 as LNHDA and CDR2 as SQIVND (reference sequence). V was trimmed by 9 bases and J by 6 bases, leaving 8 bases between them. This CDR3 has 11 amino acids. Here the CDR3 reads CASHRAGELFF. In DNA, the CDR3 is TGTGCCAGCCACCGGGCCGGGGAGCTGTTTTTT.

The V gene is TRBV7-9, the J gene TRBJ2-3; 9 bases are a match to TRBD1. Germline loops: CDR1 SEHNR, CDR2 FQNEAQ (reference sequence). The CDR3 totals 15 residues. J gave up 3 bases and V 5 bases, and 6 bases lay outside the gene matches. The CDR3 reads CASSTRQGGTDTQYF. The DNA for the CDR3 is TGTGCCAGCAGCACCCGACAGGGGGGGACAGATACGCAGTATTTT.

V is TRBV6-5 and J is TRBJ1-1, with D perhaps TRBD1 (6 bases). V lost 8 bases and J 4 bases, leaving 17 bases between the germline ends. The CDR3 has 14 amino acids. CDR1 and CDR2 from the germline V gene are MNHEY and SVGAGI. CDR3 in DNA: TGTGCCAGCCACTACCCTGGGGGGGCCACTGAAGCTTTCTTT. Its translation: CASHYPGGATEAFF.

The chain is built from TRBV4-3 and TRBJ2-1; 11 bases fit TRBD2. V trimming: 0 bases; J trimming: 3 bases; junction bases outside the gene matches: 1. The germline CDR1 and CDR2 sequences are LGHNA and YSLEER. The CDR3 is made up of 16 amino acids. The CDR3: CASSQDGLAGYNEQFF. DNA for the CDR3: TGCGCCAGCAGCCAAGACGGACTAGCGGGCTACAATGAGCAGTTCTTC.

The chain uses TRBV9 and TRBJ2-3, with 8 bases that match TRBD2. The trim removed 4 bases at V and 0 bases at J, leaving 7 bases unmatched. The CDR3 covers 16 residues. Germline CDR1 reads SGDLS; CDR2 reads YYNGEE. CDR3 in DNA: TGTGCCAGCAGCTCACAGACTAGCGTTAGCACAGATACGCAGTATTTT. This encodes CASSSQTSVSTDTQYF. Variable domain in full (rest from reference TRBV9 and TRBJ2-3): DSGVTQTPKHLITATGQRVTLRCSPRSGDLSVYWYQQSLDQGLQFLIQYYNGEERAKGNILERFSAQQFPDLHSELNLSSLELGDSALYFCASSSQTSVSTDTQYFGPGTRLTVL.

The chain uses TRBV30 and TRBJ2-5, with 8 bases aligning to TRBD1. The germline V gene encodes CDR1 GTSNPN and CDR2 SVGIG (reference sequence). There are 14 residues in the CDR3. The J segment lost 5 bases and the V segment lost 2 bases, leaving 7 bases of the junction unmatched. The CDR3 DNA reads as TGTGCCTGGAGTTTGGGGCAGGGGGCGGAGACCCAGTACTTC. Its protein is CAWSLGQGAETQYF.

The chain is built from TRBV27 and TRBJ2-1, with a possible D match to TRBD2 (7 bases). This CDR3 has 15 amino acids. The germline gives CDR1 MNHEY, CDR2 SMNVEV (reference sequence). V lost 5 bases, J lost 2 bases, and 13 bases lay in between. The CDR3 loop is CASSRGAGAYNEQFF. CDR3 nucleotide sequence: TGTGCCAGCAGTCGGGGGGCGGGGGCCTACAATGAGCAGTTCTTC.

The chain joins TRBV6-5 to TRBJ1-1, with 8 bases aligning to TRBD1. Trimming took 2 bases from V and 4 from J; bases not matched to a gene: 6. This CDR3 is 15 amino acids long. The germline V gene has CDR1 MNHEY and CDR2 SVGAGI. CDR3 nucleotides: TGTGCCAGCAGTTACGCGGACAGGGCTGGCACTGAAGCTTTCTTT. This sequence encodes CASSYADRAGTEAFF.

The rearrangement joins TRBV5-1 to TRBJ1-2; 9 positions match TRBD1. The ends lost 0 bases at V and 3 bases at J; junction bases unmatched: 3. The CDR3 has 15 amino acids. CDR1 SGHRS and CDR2 YFSETQ come from the germline V gene. This CDR3 is CASSLDWDRDYGYTF. The CDR3, as DNA: TGCGCCAGCAGCTTGGACTGGGACAGGGACTATGGCTACACCTTC.

The V and J genes are TRBV5-1 and TRBJ2-2, with 8 positions matching TRBD1. V dropped 5 bases and J dropped 4; count of bases not matched to a gene: 7. There are 15 residues in the CDR3. Germline V gene data show CDR1 as SGHRS and CDR2 as YFSETQ. This chain's CDR3 is CASSSDRVGTGELFF. DNA of the CDR3: TGCGCCAGCAGTTCGGACAGGGTAGGCACCGGGGAGCTGTTTTTT.

V gene TRBV5-5 combines with J gene TRBJ2-1; 13 bases match TRBD2. Unmatched junction bases numbered 6, after V lost 4 bases and J lost 2 bases. Germline CDR1 reads SGHKS; CDR2 reads YYEKEE (reference sequence). The CDR3 extends over 17 amino acids. CDR3 nucleotide sequence: TGTGCCAGCAGCCCGGGACTAGCGGGATTGGCCTACAATGAGCAGTTCTTC. This gives the protein CASSPGLAGLAYNEQFF.

This clone was observed a handful of times. The chain recombines TRBV5-5 with TRBJ2-6; no definite D call. Trimming removed 0 bases from V and 0 bases from J, with 13 bases in between. The germline CDR1 and CDR2 sequences are SGHKS and YYEKEE (reference sequence). The CDR3 is 18 amino acids. The CDR3 protein is CASSLVPGPPSGANVLTF. The CDR3 DNA is TGTGCCAGCAGCTTGGTTCCGGGTCCCCCCTCTGGGGCCAACGTCCTGACTTTC. Full variable domain (rest looked up from reference TRBV5-5 and TRBJ2-6): DAGVTQSPTHLIKTRGQQVTLRCSPISGHKSVSWYQQVLGQGPQFIFQYYEKEERGRGNFPDRFSARQFPNYSSELNVNALLLGDSALYLCASSLVPGPPSGANVLTFGAGSRLTVL.

The chain has TRBV4-2 and TRBJ2-1; 9 bases are shared with TRBD2. CDR1 LGHNA and CDR2 YNFKEQ come from the germline V gene. The CDR3 length is 17 residues. V was clipped by 0 bases and J by 3 bases; unmatched bases: 6. As DNA, the CDR3 is TGTGCCAGCAGCCAAGACAGGCGGGGGGGGGACTACAATGAGCAGTTCTTC. Its protein is CASSQDRRGGDYNEQFF.

The CDR3: CRPGLAYLETQYF. Here the CDR3 DNA reads TGTAGGCCGGGACTAGCATACCTAGAGACCCAGTACTTC. V usage is TRBV11-3 and J usage is TRBJ2-5; 9 bases agree with TRBD2. The CDR3 length is 13 residues. Per germline, CDR1 SGHNT and CDR2 YENEEA.

The genes are TRBV2 and TRBJ2-7; 13 bases match TRBD2. Germline CDR1 is SNHLY and CDR2 is FYNNEI. J lost 4 bases, V lost 7 bases, and 10 bases had no gene match. CDR3 length: 16 residues. CDR3 in DNA: TGTGCCAGCACCGACTGGGGGACTAGCGGGGTTTACGAGCAGTACTTC. Translation gives CASTDWGTSGVYEQYF.

The chain carries TRBV29-1 and TRBJ1-1, with D tentatively TRBD1 (5 bases). The germline CDR1 and CDR2 sequences are SQVTM and ANQGSEA. V lost 1 base to trimming and J lost 3 bases, with 21 bases between them. CDR3 length: 17 residues. CDR3 in amino acids: CSVEVGNTWGRDTEAFF. DNA of the CDR3: TGCAGCGTTGAAGTGGGCAACACCTGGGGCAGGGACACTGAAGCTTTCTTT.

CDR3 residues: CASSSPGAVSYEQYF. The CDR3 coding sequence is TGTGCCAGCAGCTCCCCAGGTGCAGTTTCCTACGAGCAGTACTTC. The J gene is TRBJ2-7, the V gene TRBV7-2; D ambiguous. V dropped 4 bases and J dropped 1 base, with 14 bases sitting between them. The germline CDR1 and CDR2 sequences are SGHTA and FQGNSA. This CDR3 contains 15 residues.

The chain recombines TRBV7-8 with TRBJ1-1; D gene ambiguous. Germline V gives CDR1 SGHVS, CDR2 FQNEAQ. Trimming removed 5 bases at V and 3 bases at J, with 10 bases between. The CDR3 sequence is 13 residues long. CDR3 loop: CASSRRDYTEAFF. CDR3 nucleotides: TGTGCCAGCAGCCGGAGAGATTACACTGAAGCTTTCTTT. Full variable domain (remainder filled in from reference TRBV7-8 and TRBJ1-1): GAGVSQSPRYKVAKRGQDVALRCDPISGHVSLFWYQQALGQGPEFLTYFQNEAQLDKSGLPSDRFFAERPEGSVSTLKIQRTQQEDSAVYLCASSRRDYTEAFFGQGTRLTVV.

This rearrangement joins TRBV29-1 to TRBJ2-5; 9 bases align to TRBD2. Germline-derived CDR1 and CDR2 are SQVTM and ANQGSEA. CDR3 length equals 14 residues. V shed 3 bases and J 1 base; nucleotides not matched to a gene: 3. The CDR3 loop is CSVDGGGVQETQYF. DNA for the CDR3: TGCAGCGTTGACGGCGGGGGGGTCCAAGAGACCCAGTACTTC.

This clone was seen a single time. The rearrangement uses TRBV9 and TRBJ2-5, with 13 bases aligning to TRBD2. The germline V gene encodes CDR1 SGDLS and CDR2 YYNGEE. V lost 3 bases and J lost 5; bases outside the gene matches: 4. The CDR3 length is 15 residues. CDR3 residues: CASSEGLAGPETQYF. The CDR3 DNA reads TGTGCCAGCAGCGAGGGACTAGCGGGGCCGGAGACCCAGTACTTC.

The rearrangement links TRBV29-1 to TRBJ1-2; TRBD1 is a possible D gene (5 bases). The CDR3 covers 12 residues. Germline V lookup: CDR1 SQVTM, CDR2 ANQGSEA. With 0 bases removed from V and 11 bases from J, the gap between germline ends came to 13 bases. The DNA of the CDR3 is TGCAGCGTTGAAGATCTCTCCAGGGATTACACCTTC. Translating it yields CSVEDLSRDYTF.

V is TRBV2 and J is TRBJ1-4; 10 bases match TRBD1. Unmatched junction bases numbered 3, after V lost 5 bases and J lost 6 bases. Per the germline V gene, CDR1 is SNHLY and CDR2 is FYNNEI. The CDR3 runs 14 residues. The CDR3 bases are TGTGCCAGCAGTAGACAGGGGGCTGATGAAAAACTGTTTTTT. It yields the protein CASSRQGADEKLFF.

The chain combines TRBV6-5 with TRBJ1-1, with D possibly matching TRBD1 (5 bases). The CDR3 is 11 residues long. Germline lookup yields CDR1 MNHEY and CDR2 SVGAGI. V was cut by 8 bases and J by 3 bases, with 7 bases left in between. CDR3 DNA: TGTGCCAGCGGGGCCGACACTGAAGCTTTCTTT. Translated, it gives CASGADTEAFF.